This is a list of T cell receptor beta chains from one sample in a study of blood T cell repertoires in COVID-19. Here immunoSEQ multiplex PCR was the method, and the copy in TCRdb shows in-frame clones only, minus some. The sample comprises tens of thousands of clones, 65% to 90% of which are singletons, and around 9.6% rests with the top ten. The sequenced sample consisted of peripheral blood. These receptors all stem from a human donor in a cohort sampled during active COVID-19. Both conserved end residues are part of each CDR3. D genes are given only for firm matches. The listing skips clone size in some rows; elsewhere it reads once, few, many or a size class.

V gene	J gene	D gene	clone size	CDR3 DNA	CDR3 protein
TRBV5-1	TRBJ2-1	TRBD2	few	TGCGCCAGCAGCCCTAGCGGGAGCTCCTACAATGAGCAGTTCTTC	CASSPSGSSYNEQFF
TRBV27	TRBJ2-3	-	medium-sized	TGTGCCAGCGGAGACCGGGACTCTAGAGATACGCAGTATTTT	CASGDRDSRDTQYF
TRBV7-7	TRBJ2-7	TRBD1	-	TGTGCCAGCAGCTTACTTTCCGGACAGGACGGGCAGTACTTC	CASSLLSGQDGQYF
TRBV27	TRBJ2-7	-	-	TGTGCCAGCAGTTTATCGATGGGGGCAGGTTACGAGCAGTACTTC	CASSLSMGAGYEQYF
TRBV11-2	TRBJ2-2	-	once	TGTGCCAGCAGCTTATTTCTCCATACGAGCACCGGGGAGCTGTTTTTT	CASSLFLHTSTGELFF
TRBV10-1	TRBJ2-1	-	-	TGCGCCAGCAGTGAGGGGGCGGCCTCCTACAATGAGCAGTTCTTC	CASSEGAASYNEQFF
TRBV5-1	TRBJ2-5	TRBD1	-	TGCGCCAGCCACCTTGGGGGACAGCACCTCCAAGAGACCCAGTACTTC	CASHLGGQHLQETQYF
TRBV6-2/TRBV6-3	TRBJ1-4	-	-	TGTGCCAGCAGTTACTCCGGGGGGGCCCTGTTTTTT	CASSYSGGALFF
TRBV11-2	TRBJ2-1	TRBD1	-	TGTGCCAGCAGCTTAAGCCAGGGGGCCAGGCGGACCTACCATGAGCAGTTCTTC	CASSLSQGARRTYHEQFF
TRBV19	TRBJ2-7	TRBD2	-	TGTGCCAGTAGTATAGTTCACATGGGGACTAGCGGCTCCGCGGGGGAGCAGTACTTC	CASSIVHMGTSGSAGEQYF
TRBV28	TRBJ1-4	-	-	TGTGCCAGCAGTTTACCCCAGAATGAAAAACTGTTTTTT	CASSLPQNEKLFF
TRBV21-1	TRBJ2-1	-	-	TGTGCCAGCACCAACCCCCTACAGGGGGCGATGGTCGCCAATTGTGAGCAGTTCTTC	CASTNPLQGAMVANCEQFF
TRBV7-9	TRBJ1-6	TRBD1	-	TGTGCCAGCAGCACTTTTACAGGGGCCCCCTCACCCCTCCACTTT	CASSTFTGAPSPLHF
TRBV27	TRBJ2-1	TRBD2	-	TGTGCCAGCAGTCCTCCTATCAGCGGGAATCCCTACAATGAGCAGTTCTTC	CASSPPISGNPYNEQFF
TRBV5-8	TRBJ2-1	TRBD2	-	TGTGCCAGCAGCAGGTGGGCCGCTAGCGGGAGCGGGTACAATGAGCAGTTCTTC	CASSRWAASGSGYNEQFF
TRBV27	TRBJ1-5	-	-	TGTGCCAGCAGTTACGGCGGTAGCAATCAGCCCCAGCATTTT	CASSYGGSNQPQHF
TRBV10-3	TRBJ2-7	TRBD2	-	TGTGCCACTAGCCCGGGGCGGGAGGCCTACGAGCAGTACTTC	CATSPGREAYEQYF
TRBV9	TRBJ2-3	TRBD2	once	TGTGCCAGCAGCGTGGGACTAGCGGCCTTCACAGATACGCAGTATTTT	CASSVGLAAFTDTQYF
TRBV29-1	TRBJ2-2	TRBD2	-	TGCAGCGCCGGGACTAGCGCGAACACCGGGGAGCTGTTTTTT	CSAGTSANTGELFF